The entry below gives a single T cell receptor (beta chain) sequence along with its context. Some clones are missing from TCRdb's copy, which holds only in-frame ones; the method was immunoSEQ multiplex PCR. The sample contains some 110,000 clones, approximately 83% of which appear only once. The data are from a study of T cell responses to AZD1222 COVID-19 vaccine. Trimming pared 8 bases from V and 2 bases from J, leaving 12 bases between. CDR1 KGHSH and CDR2 LQKENI come from the germline V gene. The CDR3 is made up of 13 amino acids. Here the sequenced sample was peripheral blood, taken on day 0 of AZD1222 vaccination. The TCR was taken from an adult in good health. The chain joins TRBV18 to TRBJ1-1; possible D gene TRBD1, 6 bases. The CDR3 DNA is TGTGCCAGCGCCGGGGGGGCAAACACTGAAGCTTTCTTT. Translation gives CASAGGANTEAFF.